Each of the 8 T cell receptor beta chains below was sequenced from the same sample in a study of blood T cell repertoires in COVID-19. Data came from immunoSEQ multiplex PCR; TCRdb stores just in-frame clones and leaves some out. The sample contains under 150,000 clones, roughly 84% of which appear only once. Sequenced input: peripheral blood. All receptors come from a woman at least 80 years old with acute or convalescent COVID-19.

The chain joins TRBV10-3 to TRBJ2-3, with 8 bases that match TRBD2. J lost 3 bases, V lost 4 bases, and 6 bases had no gene match. CDR1 and CDR2 from the germline V gene are ENHRY and SYGVKD. The CDR3 has 15 residues. Here the CDR3 reads CAISVHGGATDTQYF. Here the CDR3 DNA reads TGTGCCATCAGTGTGCACGGGGGGGCGACAGATACGCAGTATTTT.

The chain employs TRBV6-5 and TRBJ1-2, with D possibly matching TRBD1 (5 bases). The germline V gene has CDR1 MNHEY and CDR2 SVGAGI. V lost 2 bases and J lost 7, with 17 bases in between. CDR3 size: 15 residues. CDR3 sequence reads: CASSYALGGRTGYTF. The CDR3 DNA follows: TGTGCCAGCAGTTACGCCCTCGGGGGGAGGACTGGCTACACCTTC.

This clone was detected only a few times. The chain has TRBV5-6 and TRBJ1-1, with 7 bases that match TRBD1. The CDR3 has 15 residues. Germline V CDR1 and CDR2: SGHDT, YYEEEE. The trim removed 2 bases at V and 5 bases at J, leaving 9 bases unmatched. CDR3 sequence (DNA): TGTGCCAGCAGCTTTAGGCAGGGGGTCAGGACTGAAGCTTTCTTT. It codes for CASSFRQGVRTEAFF.

V gene TRBV5-1 combines with J gene TRBJ2-7; tentatively, D is TRBD1 (5 bases). Germline CDR1 SGHRS, CDR2 YFSETQ. This CDR3 is 12 amino acids long. The ends were cut back, 1 base at V and 5 bases at J, with 7 bases in the middle. The CDR3 coding sequence is TGCGCCAGCAGCTTGAGGGGCGACGAGCAGTACTTC. The encoded protein is CASSLRGDEQYF.

This clone was observed once. V and J are TRBV2 and TRBJ1-4, with D tentatively TRBD1 (6 bases). Germline CDR1 reads SNHLY; CDR2 reads FYNNEI. This CDR3 is built from 17 residues. V lost 5 bases to trimming and J lost 2 bases, with 18 bases between them. CDR3 nucleotide sequence: TGTGCCAGCAGTCGGACAGCCTCTCGCGTGACTAATGAAAAACTGTTTTTT. It specifies CASSRTASRVTNEKLFF.

The gene calls are TRBV5-1 and TRBJ1-4; 7 bases fit TRBD1. Looked up from germline, CDR1 is SGHRS and CDR2 is YFSETQ. There are 14 residues in the CDR3. Trimming took 4 bases from V and 7 from J; bases not matched to a gene: 7. CDR3 sequence: CASSLRTGVEKLFF. The CDR3 DNA reads TGCGCCAGCAGCCTAAGGACAGGAGTTGAAAAACTGTTTTTT.

This chain connects TRBV19 to TRBJ1-5; D uncertain. This CDR3 has 15 residues. The V gene's germline CDR1 is LNHDA and CDR2 SQIVND (reference sequence). The ends were cut back, 0 bases at V and 4 bases at J, with 10 bases in the middle. The CDR3 protein is CASSIDESRNQPQHF. The CDR3, as DNA: TGTGCCAGTAGTATAGATGAATCCAGAAATCAGCCCCAGCATTTT. Full variable domain (remainder filled in from reference TRBV19 and TRBJ1-5): DGGITQSPKYLFRKEGQNVTLSCEQNLNHDAMYWYRQDPGQGLRLIYYSQIVNDFQKGDIAEGYSVSREKKESFPLTVTSAQKNPTAFYLCASSIDESRNQPQHFGDGTRLSIL.

This chain connects TRBV5-5 to TRBJ2-2; weak D call: TRBD2 (6 bases). CDR1 SGHKS and CDR2 YYEKEE come from the germline V gene (reference sequence). There are 17 residues in the CDR3. V lost 5 bases, J lost 4 bases, and 21 bases lay in between. In DNA form, the CDR3 reads TGTGCCAGCAGTCCGAGCGGGCCAACCTCGGTCACCGGGGAGCTGTTTTTT. The encoded protein is CASSPSGPTSVTGELFF.